Shown below are 8 T cell receptor beta chains from a single sample sequenced in a study of blood T cell repertoires in COVID-19. Assay used: immunoSEQ multiplex PCR; TCRdb lists only in-frame clones, some missing. The sample gives approximately 170,000 clones, roughly 84% of which show up once; about 10% is in the top ten. The specimen was peripheral blood. The receptors were gathered from a woman of 80 years or more with active or convalescent COVID-19.

The rearrangement joins TRBV6-5 to TRBJ1-5; 9 nucleotides line up with TRBD1. There are 14 residues in the CDR3. With V trimmed by 6 bases and J by 5 bases, 5 bases remained unmatched. Germline V gene data show CDR1 as MNHEY and CDR2 as SVGAGI. The chain's CDR3 is CASSQDRGYQPQHF. CDR3 nucleotides: TGTGCCAGCAGCCAGGACAGGGGTTATCAGCCCCAGCATTTT.

The chain couples TRBV28 to TRBJ1-4; D remains unclear. CDR1 is MDHEN, CDR2 SYDVKM, per germline. The CDR3 contains 12 residues. V gave up 7 bases and J gave up 4 bases, with 7 bases separating them. The CDR3 DNA reads as TGTGCCAGCAAAGGCGGTAATGAAAAACTGTTTTTT. Translating it yields CASKGGNEKLFF.

There are a few counts of this clone. The rearrangement joins TRBV5-1 to TRBJ2-2; possible D gene TRBD1, 6 bases. CDR1 is SGHRS, CDR2 YFSETQ, per germline. The germline V and J ends were trimmed by 3 bases and 7 bases, with 13 bases remaining between them. The CDR3 is 14 residues long. The CDR3 sequence is CASSWRTDSGELFF. CDR3 sequence (DNA): TGCGCCAGCAGCTGGAGGACAGACAGCGGGGAGCTGTTTTTT.

J is TRBJ2-1 and V is TRBV5-1, with TRBD2 matching 12 bases. CDR1 is SGHRS, CDR2 YFSETQ, per germline. Germline trimming cut 5 bases from V and 7 bases from J; bases unmatched to any gene: 7. The CDR3 has 15 amino acids. The CDR3 sequence is CASRSGLAGRNEQFF. Written as DNA, the CDR3 is TGCGCCAGCAGGTCTGGACTAGCGGGACGAAATGAGCAGTTCTTC.

The genes are TRBV5-1 and TRBJ2-1, with 9 positions matching TRBD1. With 4 bases clipped from V and 9 bases from J, the junction kept 8 bases outside the gene matches. Germline CDR1 reads SGHRS; CDR2 reads YFSETQ. The CDR3 sequence is 14 residues long. The CDR3 is CASSTGQGPSEQFF. For the CDR3, the DNA is TGCGCCAGCAGCACGGGACAGGGACCTTCTGAGCAGTTCTTC.

This sequence joins TRBV20-1 and TRBJ1-2; TRBD1 aligns across 8 bases. Trimming cost V 6 bases and J 13 bases; bases outside gene matches: 10. The CDR3 runs 11 residues. Per germline, CDR1 DFQATT and CDR2 SNEGSKA (reference sequence). The CDR3 DNA reads TGCAGTGCATGGACAGGGAACAAGGGCACCTTC. This codes for CSAWTGNKGTF.

This rearrangement joins TRBV15 to TRBJ2-3; D perhaps matches TRBD2 (5 bases). Germline lookup yields CDR1 LNHNV and CDR2 YYDKDF (reference sequence). CDR3 length equals 13 residues. The ends were cut back, 1 base at V and 3 bases at J, with 5 bases in the middle. CDR3 loop: CATSRGGTDTQYF. In DNA form, the CDR3 reads TGTGCCACCAGCAGAGGCGGGACAGATACGCAGTATTTT.

The chain's CDR3 is CASSVTGSGYEQYF. Here the CDR3 DNA reads TGTGCCAGTAGTGTAACAGGGAGTGGTTACGAGCAGTACTTC. V is TRBV19 and J is TRBJ2-7; weak D call: TRBD1 (6 bases). CDR1 is LNHDA and CDR2 is SQIVND in the germline V gene (reference sequence). The CDR3 is made up of 14 amino acids. Deletions cut 5 bases from V and 4 bases from J, with 15 bases between.